This T cell receptor (beta chain) was found in a study of cytomegalovirus exposure and HLA in healthy donors. Worth noting for this clone: Its target is unknown.

Both 60 Vbeta primers and 13 Jbeta primers went into the PCR. Measured with immunoSEQ multiplex PCR; TCRdb has only the in-frame clones, and not every one. The sample contains around 200,000 clones, roughly three quarters of which appear only once. CDR3 size: 14 residues. Trimming stripped 5 bases from V and 4 bases from J, with 12 bases between. CDR1 is LGHNA and CDR2 is YNFKEQ in the germline V gene. Study conclusions and caveats: Sequencing depth across donors, presence/absence analyses assumed, was roughly uniform.

This rearrangement joins TRBV4-2 to TRBJ1-5, with D possibly matching TRBD1 (5 bases). The sample was PBMCs. This receptor was obtained from a woman between 18 and 29 years old in good health and CMV-seronegative. The CDR3 DNA sequence: TGTGCCAGCAGCTCTACAGGTGTAAATCAGCCCCAGCATTTT. Translating it yields CASSSTGVNQPQHF.